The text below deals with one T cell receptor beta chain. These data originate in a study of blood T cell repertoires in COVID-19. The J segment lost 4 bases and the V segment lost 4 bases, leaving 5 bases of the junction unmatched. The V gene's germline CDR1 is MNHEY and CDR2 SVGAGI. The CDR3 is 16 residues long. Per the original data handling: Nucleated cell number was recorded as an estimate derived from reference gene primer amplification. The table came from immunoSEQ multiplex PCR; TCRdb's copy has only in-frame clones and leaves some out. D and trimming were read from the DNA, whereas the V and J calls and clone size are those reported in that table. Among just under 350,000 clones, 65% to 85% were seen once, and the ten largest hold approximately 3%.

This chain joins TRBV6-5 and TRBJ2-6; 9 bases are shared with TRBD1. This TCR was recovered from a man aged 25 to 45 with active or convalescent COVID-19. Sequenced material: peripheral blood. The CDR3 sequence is CASSWDRVAGANVLTF. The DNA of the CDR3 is TGTGCCAGCAGTTGGGACAGGGTCGCCGGGGCCAACGTCCTGACTTTC.